These T cell receptor beta chains were read from a single sample in a study of vaccination effects on CD4 cells after COVID-19. Their antigens remain unidentified. Using immunoSEQ multiplex PCR, the repertoire was profiled, and TCRdb retains in-frame clones only, with some absent. The data show roughly 24,000 clones, 77% seen once. The specimen was CD4+ T cells from PBMCs cultured with HCoV-NL63 spike peptides, collected after COVID-19 vaccination. These TCRs come from a human donor who received a COVID-19 vaccine. Each CDR3 is given with its conserved first and last residue. The D gene is left open where the match is weak. Rows may omit the clone size; those that give it use once, few, many or a size class.

CASSSDRGGQYF TGTGCCAGCAGCTCAGACAGGGGGGGGCAGTACTTC TRBV11-3 - TRBD1 TRBJ2-7
CASSDFNRGPNYGYTF TGTGCCAGCAGTGACTTCAACAGGGGCCCCAACTATGGCTACACCTTC TRBV6-4 - TRBD1 TRBJ1-2
CAWSAQMNTEAFF TGTGCCTGGAGTGCACAGATGAACACTGAAGCTTTCTTT TRBV30 - - TRBJ1-1
CASREGLSNTGELFF TGTGCCAGCAGGGAGGGACTGTCGAACACCGGGGAGCTGTTTTTT TRBV6-5 - - TRBJ2-2
CASSLSVTVAVGTGELFF TGTGCCAGCAGCCTAAGCGTTACAGTAGCGGTGGGCACCGGGGAGCTGTTTTTT TRBV4-2 - - TRBJ2-2
CASSHPGTGLREQYF TGCGCCAGCAGCCACCCCGGGACAGGGTTGCGAGAGCAGTACTTC TRBV4-1 - TRBD1 TRBJ2-7
CAISVGGSSYEQYF TGTGCCATCAGTGTCGGCGGGAGCTCCTACGAGCAGTACTTC TRBV10-3 once TRBD2 TRBJ2-7
CASRFPGARDEKLFF TGTGCCAGCAGATTTCCAGGGGCGAGGGATGAAAAACTGTTTTTT TRBV28 few - TRBJ1-4
CASSRGRSYGYTF TGTGCCAGTTCTCGGGGCAGGAGCTATGGCTACACCTTC TRBV19 - - TRBJ1-2
CASSYQGGPTKNIQYF TGTGCCAGCAGTTATCAAGGGGGGCCGACCAAAAACATTCAGTACTTC TRBV6-2/TRBV6-3 - - TRBJ2-4
CASSLDRASKRAGELFF TGTGCCAGCAGCTTAGATAGAGCTAGCAAAAGGGCCGGGGAGCTGTTTTTT TRBV11-2 few - TRBJ2-2
CASSFRVATDTQYF TGTGCCAGCAGCTTCCGGGTGGCCACAGATACGCAGTATTTT TRBV7-2 - - TRBJ2-3
CASSRPGGSTDTQYF TGTGCCAGCAGTCGCCCGGGGGGGAGCACAGATACGCAGTATTTT TRBV7-9 - TRBD2 TRBJ2-3
CASTFGKVRGQARTDTQYF TGCGCCAGCACCTTTGGCAAGGTACGGGGACAGGCTCGCACAGATACGCAGTATTTT TRBV5-1 - TRBD1 TRBJ2-3
CASSLVVAGQGQPQHF TGTGCCAGCAGCTTAGTTGTGGCAGGGCAAGGTCAGCCCCAGCATTTT TRBV7-2 - - TRBJ1-5
CASSPDRNYGYTF TGTGCCAGCAGCCCGGACAGGAACTATGGCTACACCTTC TRBV3-1/TRBV3-2 - TRBD1 TRBJ1-2
CASTPGQGFSQPQHF TGTGCCAGCACCCCAGGACAGGGATTCAGTCAGCCCCAGCATTTT TRBV6-2/TRBV6-3 - TRBD1 TRBJ1-5
CASTEREGNTGELFF TGTGCCAGCACCGAGCGGGAGGGCAATACCGGGGAGCTGTTTTTT TRBV2 - TRBD2 TRBJ2-2
CASSYGDTEAFF TGTGCCAGCAGTTACGGGGACACTGAAGCTTTCTTT TRBV6-2/TRBV6-3 - - TRBJ1-1
CASGGQGVDEQFF TGTGCCAGCGGGGGACAGGGGGTGGATGAGCAGTTCTTC TRBV5-4 - TRBD1 TRBJ2-1
CASSPRTGYPSGANVLTF TGTGCCAGCAGTCCACGGACAGGTTACCCCTCTGGGGCCAACGTCCTGACTTTC TRBV6-6 - TRBD1 TRBJ2-6
CASSPTGGYYGYTF TGTGCCAGCAGTCCGACAGGGGGCTACTATGGCTACACCTTC TRBV7-8 - TRBD1 TRBJ1-2
CASSLGAERGYTF TGCGCCAGCAGCTTGGGGGCCGAGAGGGGCTACACCTTC TRBV5-1 - - TRBJ1-2
CSVLTGSGNYGYTF TGCAGCGTTCTTACAGGGAGCGGCAACTATGGCTACACCTTC TRBV29-1 - - TRBJ1-2
CATGLAGYTGELFF TGTGCCACCGGTCTAGCGGGATACACCGGGGAGCTGTTTTTT TRBV24-1 few TRBD2 TRBJ2-2
CASSLITGALSTDTQYF TGTGCCAGCAGCTTAATCACAGGGGCATTAAGCACAGATACGCAGTATTTT TRBV7-9 - TRBD1 TRBJ2-3
CASSSQGVLGGYTF TGTGCCAGTAGTAGCCAGGGAGTGCTTGGCGGCTACACCTTC TRBV19 few - TRBJ1-2
CASSLGLSGETQYF TGTGCCAGCAGCCTGGGACTGTCTGGGGAGACCCAGTACTTC TRBV5-4 - - TRBJ2-5
CASSTGRATTDTQYF TGCGCCAGCAGCACGGGACGGGCTACCACAGATACGCAGTATTTT TRBV5-1 - - TRBJ2-3
CASSRPWGQGAGQPQHF TGTGCCAGCAGCCGCCCCTGGGGACAGGGGGCGGGTCAGCCCCAGCATTTT TRBV5-8 - TRBD1 TRBJ1-5
CAGKRQGAGTQYF TGTGCCGGAAAACGACAGGGGGCGGGGACCCAGTACTTC TRBV28 - TRBD1 TRBJ2-5
CASSYSPPEGLYNEQFF TGTGCCAGCAGTTACTCGCCGCCAGAGGGACTATACAATGAGCAGTTCTTC TRBV6-2/TRBV6-3 - TRBD2 TRBJ2-1
CASSWSPSGGAPFF TGCGCCAGCAGCTGGAGCCCTAGCGGGGGGGCCCCGTTCTTC TRBV5-1 - TRBD2 TRBJ2-1
CAISESYSYEQYF TGTGCCATCAGTGAGTCGTACTCCTACGAGCAGTACTTC TRBV10-3 - - TRBJ2-7
CASKVNTEAFF TGTGCCAGCAAGGTGAACACTGAAGCTTTCTTT TRBV6-5 few - TRBJ1-1
CASSPSGLYTGELFF TGTGCCAGCTCACCATCGGGTCTGTACACCGGGGAGCTGTTTTTT TRBV18 - - TRBJ2-2
CASSGRQGTNEKLFF TGCGCCAGCAGCGGTCGACAGGGGACTAATGAAAAACTGTTTTTT TRBV5-1 - TRBD1 TRBJ1-4
CASSLSGRLNEQYF TGTGCCAGCAGTTTAAGCGGGAGATTGAACGAGCAGTACTTC TRBV28 - TRBD2 TRBJ2-7
CASSLDPGAYYEQYF TGTGCCAGCAGCTTAGATCCAGGGGCCTATTACGAGCAGTACTTC TRBV7-2 - - TRBJ2-7
CASGALGVYEQYF TGTGCCAGCGGGGCGTTAGGGGTCTACGAGCAGTACTTC TRBV5-5 - - TRBJ2-7
CASSLGGKETQYF TGTGCCAGCAGCTTGGGCGGAAAAGAGACCCAGTACTTC TRBV5-4 - - TRBJ2-5
CASSLRPPGLGETQYF TGTGCCAGCAGTCTCCGCCCCCCCGGACTGGGAGAGACCCAGTACTTC TRBV27 - - TRBJ2-5
CASSFGFWRPTGLQETQYF TGTGCCAGCAGTTTTGGGTTTTGGCGACCGACAGGGCTTCAAGAGACCCAGTACTTC TRBV28 - TRBD1 TRBJ2-5
CASSPDIIPPSEQFF TGTGCCAGCAGCCCGGACATCATCCCCCCCTCTGAGCAGTTCTTC TRBV6-5 - - TRBJ2-1
CSASGSLNTEAFF TGCAGTGCTAGTGGCAGTTTGAACACTGAAGCTTTCTTT TRBV20-1 few - TRBJ1-1
CASSLGDRLSYEQYF TGTGCCAGCAGTTTAGGGGACAGGCTCTCCTACGAGCAGTACTTC TRBV27 few TRBD1 TRBJ2-7
CATSRDPGQVYEQYF TGTGCCACCAGCAGAGATCCGGGACAGGTCTACGAGCAGTACTTC TRBV15 - TRBD1 TRBJ2-7
CASSLLWDRTYEQYF TGTGCCAGCAGCTTATTGTGGGACCGAACCTACGAGCAGTACTTC TRBV7-2 - - TRBJ2-7
CASSPGLQGSYNEQFF TGTGCCAGCAGCCCCGGACTTCAGGGCTCCTACAATGAGCAGTTCTTC TRBV5-4 - - TRBJ2-1
CASSLGLAVYNEQFF TGCGCCAGCAGCTTGGGGCTAGCGGTGTACAATGAGCAGTTCTTC TRBV5-1 - TRBD2 TRBJ2-1
CASSYSRWSQGGEQFF TGTGCCAGCAGTTACTCGAGATGGTCTCAGGGAGGTGAGCAGTTCTTC TRBV6-2/TRBV6-3 few - TRBJ2-1
CASSLARGRNTGELFF TGTGCCAGCAGCTTAGCAAGGGGGCGCAACACCGGGGAGCTGTTTTTT TRBV11-3 - TRBD1 TRBJ2-2
CASSYGTSGDLEQFF TGCGCCAGCAGCTATGGGACTAGCGGGGATTTGGAGCAGTTCTTC TRBV5-1 - TRBD2 TRBJ2-1
CASSSRGLYGYTF TGTGCCAGTAGTAGCAGGGGGCTCTATGGCTACACCTTC TRBV19 - TRBD1 TRBJ1-2
CASSLYGVSNQPQHF TGTGCCAGCAGCTTATACGGAGTTAGCAATCAGCCCCAGCATTTT TRBV7-2 few - TRBJ1-5
CASSPEGRLNQPQHF TGTGCCAGCAGTCCGGAGGGACGATTAAATCAGCCCCAGCATTTT TRBV28 - - TRBJ1-5
CASSLPSYEQYF TGCGCCAGCAGCTTGCCTTCCTACGAGCAGTACTTC TRBV5-1 - - TRBJ2-7
CASSIDPWVDTEAFF TGTGCCAGTAGTATAGATCCATGGGTGGACACTGAAGCTTTCTTT TRBV19 few - TRBJ1-1
CAWDRTNTGELFF TGTGCCTGGGACAGGACAAACACCGGGGAGCTGTTTTTT TRBV30 - - TRBJ2-2